The 6 T cell receptor beta chains given below trace back to one sample, sequenced in a study of beta chain features in type 1 diabetes. Study-wide findings and caveats: TCRB CDR3 length was moderately but significantly reduced in all four CD4+ subsets of Type 1 diabetes patients.

No cognate antigen is known for these TCRs. Expressed TCRB transcripts got sequenced, as all isolated RNA was reverse transcribed. Only in-frame clones appear in the TCRdb table, and some are missing; sequencing was by immunoSEQ multiplex PCR. The data show around 300,000 clones, with 15% seen just once and more than 0.015% held by the top ten. The material sequenced was naive CD4+ T cells from blood. The receptors shown here come from a man aged 18 to 29 with type 1 diabetes.

The rearrangement links TRBV11-2 to TRBJ2-7; D is undetermined. With 1 base removed from V and 1 base from J, the gap between germline ends came to 8 bases. The CDR3 runs to 14 residues. From germline, CDR1 is SGHAT and CDR2 FQNNGV. The CDR3 DNA reads TGTGCCAGCAGCTTAGTGGGCAGATCCTACGAGCAGTACTTC. Translated, it gives CASSLVGRSYEQYF.

The rearrangement joins TRBV4-3 to TRBJ2-6, with D tentatively TRBD1 (6 bases). Germline CDR1 LGHNA, CDR2 YSLEER. Deletions cut 3 bases from V and 4 bases from J, with 16 bases between. The CDR3 covers 17 residues. CDR3 amino acids: CASSHGPQGSGANVLTF. The CDR3 nucleotides are TGCGCCAGCAGCCATGGGCCACAGGGATCCGGGGCCAACGTCCTGACTTTC.

The gene calls are TRBV28 and TRBJ1-2; 8 nucleotides agree with TRBD1. V trimming: 6 bases; J trimming: 4 bases; junction bases outside the gene matches: 4. The germline V gene encodes CDR1 MDHEN and CDR2 SYDVKM. The CDR3 runs to 13 residues. DNA for the CDR3: TGTGCCAGCAGAAGGGACAGGTCCTATGGCTACACCTTC. Translated, it gives CASRRDRSYGYTF.

The gene calls are TRBV6-5 and TRBJ1-2; the match to TRBD1 covers 11 bases. CDR1 is MNHEY, CDR2 SVGAGI, per germline. The CDR3 sequence is 16 residues long. With V trimmed by 0 bases and J by 4 bases, 4 bases remained unmatched. The CDR3 loop is CASSYSKGTGGYGYTF. Written as DNA, the CDR3 is TGTGCCAGCAGTTACTCGAAAGGGACAGGGGGCTATGGCTACACCTTC.

This clone was counted a few times. V is TRBV14 and J is TRBJ2-5; the D is unclear. Germline values: CDR1 SGHDN, CDR2 FVKESK. The CDR3 runs to 13 residues. V was shortened by 1 base and J by 5 bases, with 8 bases between the two germline ends. This CDR3 is CASSQGFRETQYF. The CDR3 DNA reads TGTGCCAGCAGCCAAGGGTTTCGGGAGACCCAGTACTTC.

This chain links TRBV9 with TRBJ2-5; tentatively, D is TRBD2 (6 bases). Germline assignment: CDR1 SGDLS and CDR2 YYNGEE. This CDR3 comprises 16 residues. V was pared by 3 bases and J by 2 bases, with 17 bases between. Written as DNA, the CDR3 is TGTGCCAGCAGCGCTCACGAGGGACTTTTACAAGAGACCCAGTACTTC. It encodes CASSAHEGLLQETQYF.